This record concerns one T cell receptor beta chain sequence. The antigen remains undetermined. This specimen belongs to a study of CXCR3-negative and CXCR3-positive naive CD8 T cells. The overall study: The dataset comprises 110 million to 150 million TRB reads in total, with about 1.5 +/- 0.3 million reads per library.

About 310,000 cells per CD8+ T cell subset were flow-sorted in triplicate. Study results and caveats: Naive cells, whether CXCR3-negative or CXCR3-positive, had similar TRBV-TRBJ usage, while memory cells differed. Hydrophobicity of TRB CDR3s was greater in CXCR3-positive naive cells than in CXCR3-negative naive cells. Sequencing showed both naive subsets with comparably high diversity, and memory CD8+ cells much lower.

5' RACE that incorporated UMI labels was used to prepare the TRB cDNA libraries. TCRdb reanalyzed the 5' RACE reads, giving one entry per CDR3 protein sequence and no DNA. The table gives about 150,000 distinct CDR3 sequences; the top ten clones make up just under 0.5% of it. The CDR3 contains 17 residues. In germline, CDR1 is MNHEY, CDR2 SVGAGI. What was sequenced was naive CXCR3+ CD8+ T cells from blood. Subset: CD45RO-CCR7+CD27+CD95- naive CD8+ T cells expressing CXCR3 (TNR3+). The source of this sequence is a human donor in good health. Some clones in this sample may be carry-over from other donors' samples. The rearrangement links TRBV6-5 to TRBJ2-3; TCRdb names TRBD1, which stays unverified in the absence of DNA. The CDR3 spells CASSKNAPGASTDTQYF.